This TCR beta chain was found in a study of cytomegalovirus exposure and HLA in healthy donors (dated by TCRdb to the late 2010s). Background on the whole study: According to an earlier analysis of several hundred of the donors, about 179 million T cells yielded 117 million unique TCR beta sequences and about 280 Gb of sequence data. About 300 gigabases of sequencing data and 70 million to 95 million unique TCR sequences made up an early release that covered 640 HLA-typed donors. The genetic ancestry cluster associated with self-reported Caucasian donors included 70% to 85% of the 398 genotyped donors. The study aimed to test whether signatures of past pathogen exposure could be identified by cataloging public T cell receptors. The T cell repertoires of around 670 subjects were profiled by immunosequencing and related to cytomegalovirus serostatus. Besides the first cohort of around 670 subjects, a separate validation cohort made up of 120 or so different subjects was used. High-throughput TCR immunosequencing, statistical association of individual TCRs with disease status, and machine learning were combined to predict cytomegalovirus infection status. A later analysis re-examined previously published TCR beta repertoires from several hundred donors and added high-resolution HLA genotyping to investigate patterns of TCR occurrence. Rather than using new phenotypic data, the later analysis identified candidate immune exposures from TCR beta sequences and from how often those sequences occurred across donors. An earlier analysis of some 600 of the donors applied high-throughput TCR beta sequencing to assess whether each TCR beta V gene segment acted as functional or pseudogenic. Donor age, sex, ethnicity and CMV serostatus were collected together with the repertoire data. A later genetic analysis took genome-wide SNP genotypes for about 55% of the 666 donors and used that subset as a discovery cohort. All discovery cohort repertoires had been generated using a single sequencing platform. Both class I and class II loci were covered by HLA typing, at four-digit resolution. The number of donors typed differed by locus, with roughly 620-630 for A, B, C, DRB1 and DQB1, approximately 500 for DQA1, over 600 for DPA1, and around 460 for DPB1. Because of strong linkage in the cohort, roughly five DR-DQ haplotypes were treated as single units for association and clustering. Among almost 400 genotyped donors of the cohort, an average of approximately 230,000 unique TCR beta nucleotide sequences were sequenced per donor, roughly 20% of them non-productive.

This clone was counted only a few times. No antigen is known for it. Qualities for individual bases were not recorded, and no much larger clone is one base off. Overall study results and their limits: The authors suggested that the approach could potentially be extended to other disease states and immunological phenotypes. Linkage disequilibrium might explain the correlated functional status among segregating V segments, but an unknown experimental factor could not be excluded. A group of highly shared sequence variants was considered likely to be a technical artifact of the sequencing pipeline. In a later analysis, several top co-occurrence clusters were reported to appear linked to parvovirus B19, influenza, CMV and Epstein-Barr virus. In an earlier analysis of 587 of the donors, most TCR beta V segments appeared in productive rearrangements about 87% or about 30% of the time, broadly matching IMGT annotations. The study listed around 160 TCR beta chains as associated with cytomegalovirus. Specific HLA alleles were associated with more than 15,000 TCR beta sequences at a false discovery rate of 0.05 in a later analysis. Because HLA typing was missing for some donors at each locus, association tests included only the typed subset. Because the 87-base-pair reads could not distinguish some IMGT-functional V segments, including TRBV6-2 and TRBV6-3, those segments were excluded. Cytomegalovirus status was reported to be diagnosed by the classifier with high specificity and sensitivity in both the original and validation cohorts. A later analysis found that TCR association rates varied across HLA loci, with DRB1 alleles showing the most associated TCRs and HLA-C alleles the fewest. Because counts were too low, more than 15 rarely observed V segments, including chromosome 9 orphons, were excluded from the earlier analysis of some 590 of the donors. According to a later analysis, most CMV-associated TCR beta chains appeared to be HLA-restricted, and the HLA associations seemed to be driven largely by CMV exposure. Three of the identified cytomegalovirus-associated TCR beta chains were confirmed in vitro to be specific for cytomegalovirus antigens. The only immune exposure information available for the cohort was CMV serostatus. Assigning TCR associations to individual alleles was difficult when HLA alleles, especially DR and DQ, strongly co-occurred. A further reported finding was that TCR beta sequences accurately predicted the HLA-A and HLA-B alleles for most subjects in the first cohort. In a later genetic analysis, a missense DCLRE1C variant was associated with V-gene and J-gene trimming of TCR beta chains, and the association was replicated in an independent cohort. Across donors, most TCR sequences were observed very rarely, whereas some public TCRs were present in many individuals. The cohort was sequenced for TCR beta chains only, and without alpha or paired-chain data the features that could be detected were limited. A later analysis found that HLA-associated TCR beta chains were more clonally expanded and had lower generation probabilities than equally common non-associated chains. Roughly uniform sequencing depth across donors was assumed in presence/absence analyses, although this assumption may not hold. In a later genetic analysis, fewer N-insertions in productive TCRs were reported among donors in an Asian-associated ancestry cluster than the roughly 700-donor mean.

The cohort was made up of 650 to 700 healthy bone marrow donors. At the time of sampling, all cohort members were nominally healthy, though unrecorded immune exposures were likely present. The donor was CMV seropositive and belonged to the group of a few hundred seropositive cohort members. A peripheral blood sample was provided by each donor, and peripheral blood mononuclear cells were used for TCR beta sequencing. The Qiagen DNeasy Blood Extraction Kit was used to extract genomic DNA from the blood cell samples. The CDR3 numbers 13 residues from cysteine through phenylalanine. This entry keeps only the CDR3 DNA: 39 bases, framed from base 1. The trim is 7 bases for V and 2 bases for J, with a gap of 11 bases between the germline ends. Based on the germline V gene, the CDR1 and CDR2 sequences are MNHNS and SASEGT. The library was produced with the immunoSEQ multiplex PCR assay. For the multiplex PCR, a mixture combining 60 forward primers for TCR Vbeta segments and 13 reverse primers for TCR Jbeta segments was used. A multiplex PCR assay on genomic DNA amplified the CDR3 region of rearranged TCR beta genes. On the Illumina HiSeq System, the amplified TCR beta libraries were sequenced as 87-base-pair reads. For the original study's pipeline: Across the 670 or so repertoires, a later analysis counted approximately 83 million unique TCR beta chains, roughly 11 million of which were shared by at least two donors. Raw reads were error-corrected and collapsed into unique sequences by a nearest-neighbor algorithm in which closely related sequences were merged to remove PCR and sequencing errors. V, D and J gene segments were assigned by aligning CDR3 sequences to IMGT reference sequences. For a sequence to be retained, a match of at least six nucleotides to both a V gene segment and a J gene segment was required. A rearrangement counted as productive if the CDR3 had no stop codons and remained in frame with V and J, and every other rearrangement counted as non-productive. CDR3 was defined by IMGT convention, running from the second conserved V-encoded cysteine to the conserved J-encoded phenylalanine. In an earlier analysis of around 540 of the donors, sequences lacking an unambiguous match to a single V gene segment were excluded. An earlier analysis of approximately 590 of the donors called V segments functional above 56.7% productive rearrangements and segregating when the between-donor standard deviation exceeded 5%. A statistical classification framework was built for diagnosing cytomegalovirus status from the catalog of TCR beta chain sequences. V and J gene assignment, in a later analysis, came from comparing TCR nucleotide sequences with IMGT/GENE-DB human TR gene sequences. In a later analysis, CDR3 sequences and most-parsimonious VDJ recombination scenarios were assigned using the TCRdist pipeline. In a later analysis, each TCR beta chain was defined by its CDR3 amino acid sequence together with its V-gene family, and reads without a unique V-gene family were excluded. As a way to deal with suspected cross-contamination and a sequencing artifact, a later analysis dropped 450 to 600 nucleotide sequences that were highly shared and had low generation probability. In a later analysis, a clonal expansion index was calculated for each public chain from normalized within-repertoire ranks of inferred template counts. In a later analysis, generation probabilities were computed with a VDJ recombination model fitted to out-of-frame rearrangements, and the resulting probabilities were checked against IGoR. Hypergeometric tests were used in a later analysis to score TCR-TCR, TCR-HLA and TCR-CMV co-occurrence, with a repertoire-size bias correction applied to the TCR pairs. A later analysis estimated false discovery rates by permuting HLA or CMV assignments 20 times. In a later analysis, co-occurring TCRs were grouped using DBSCAN, and TCRdist sequence similarity was added for clustering within HLA-allele-positive subsets. For co-occurrence clustering, repertoires with fewer than 30,000 or more than 120,000 public chains were excluded, along with 5 or 6 repertoires with anomalous nucleotide sharing. TCRdb carries this immuneACCESS record with in-frame sequences only. Its versions omit some clonotypes, under half of them owing to an unresolved V gene in the studies checked, with the rest unexplained. V and J calls and clone size follow that table, whereas D and trimming were derived from the DNA. The sample table holds roughly 160,000 clones, of which approximately 80% were seen once. 3% to 4.5% of the sample comes from the top ten.

Sequencing was carried out using PBMCs. The chain is encoded by TRBV6-1 joined to TRBJ2-5; possibly the D gene is TRBD1, per 6 matching bases. The source of this sequence is a man aged 25 to 45 in good health and CMV-seropositive. The CDR3 here reads CASNLDSQETQYF. The nucleotide sequence is TGTGCCAGCAATCTGGACAGTCAAGAGACCCAGTACTTC.